One sample yielded the 16 T cell receptor beta chains listed below, sequenced in a study of T cell clonotyping in hematopoietic cell transplantation. Specified time point: recipient sample about 28 days before transplant, after cytoreduction. Measured with immunoSEQ multiplex PCR; TCRdb has only the in-frame clones, and not every one. The profile shows around 28,000 clones, around 93% of them singletons. The source material was peripheral blood mononuclear cells, sampled before stem cell transplant. The receptor source for this set is a man aged 50-59 years with acute myeloid leukemia. Some clones in this sample may be carry-over from other donors' samples.

The chain is built from TRBV6-5 and TRBJ2-7; D not certain. V lost 2 bases, J lost 4 bases, and 9 bases lay in between. Germline CDR1 is MNHEY and CDR2 is SVGAGI. The CDR3 is 13 residues long. CDR3 amino acids: CASSYGVSYEQYF. The CDR3 bases are TGTGCCAGCAGTTACGGTGTGTCATACGAGCAGTACTTC.

V usage is TRBV6-6 and J usage is TRBJ2-2; no definite D call. This CDR3 region has 13 residues. The V gene's germline CDR1 is MNHNY and CDR2 SVGAGI (reference sequence). V lost 0 bases, J lost 5 bases, and 4 bases lay in between. CDR3 sequence (DNA): TGTGCCAGCAGTTACTCGACTACCGGGGAGCTGTTTTTT. Its translation: CASSYSTTGELFF.

The chain joins TRBV5-5 to TRBJ1-4; maybe TRBD1 (6 bases). Germline values: CDR1 SGHKS, CDR2 YYEKEE (reference sequence). Deletions cut 2 bases from V and 3 bases from J, with 14 bases between. This CDR3 has 16 residues. Here the CDR3 DNA reads TGTGCCAGCAGCTTTGAAGGGGGTGGTCCTAATGAAAAACTGTTTTTT. It codes for CASSFEGGGPNEKLFF.

This clone has only one observation. The CDR3 here is CATGRYEQYF. The CDR3 region has the DNA TGTGCCACCGGAAGGTACGAGCAGTACTTC. The chain joins TRBV28 to TRBJ2-7; D call uncertain. Germline lookup yields CDR1 MDHEN and CDR2 SYDVKM. V lost 10 bases, J lost 4 bases, and 8 bases lay in between. This CDR3 has 10 amino acids.

This chain joins TRBV19 and TRBJ2-1; the D is unclear. The CDR3 is 14 amino acids. V dropped 5 bases and J dropped 5 bases, with 13 bases sitting between them. CDR1 LNHDA and CDR2 SQIVND come from the germline V gene (reference sequence). The DNA for the CDR3 is TGTGCCAGTAGTGCAGAACGTTACAACAATGAGCAGTTCTTC. Translating gives CASSAERYNNEQFF.

This sequence joins TRBV6-1 and TRBJ1-4; TRBD1 matches 9 bases. The germline CDR1 and CDR2 sequences are MNHNS and SASEGT. V lost 6 bases and J lost 8; bases outside the gene matches: 7. The CDR3 extends over 14 amino acids. DNA for the CDR3: TGTGCCAGCAGGAGGACAGGGGAGGGAGAAAAACTGTTTTTT. Its translation: CASRRTGEGEKLFF.

The chain employs TRBV6-5 and TRBJ2-2, with a possible D match to TRBD1 (6 bases). V lost 6 bases and J lost 5, with 10 bases in between. Germline CDR1 reads MNHEY; CDR2 reads SVGAGI. This CDR3 has 13 residues. The CDR3 DNA is TGTGCCAGCAGCCAAACAGGGACCGGGGAGCTGTTTTTT. Its translation is CASSQTGTGELFF.

This chain uses TRBV27 with TRBJ2-7; maybe TRBD1 (7 bases). The CDR3 has 14 amino acids. In germline, CDR1 is MNHEY, CDR2 SMNVEV (reference sequence). The V end was cut by 5 bases, the J end by 1 base, with 12 bases between. The CDR3 protein is CASSRQGGSYEQYF. CDR3 coding DNA: TGTGCCAGCAGTCGGCAGGGGGGATCCTACGAGCAGTACTTC.

A word on this clone: An end of the junction differs from the germline gene, which may be a read error. This rearrangement joins TRBV29-1 to TRBJ2-7; TRBD2 matches at 9 bases. This CDR3 has 14 residues. Germline values: CDR1 SQVTM, CDR2 ANQGSEA. CDR3 residues: CSVGTSATGIGNHF. The CDR3 DNA follows: TGCAGCGTTGGGACTAGCGCGACCGGCATAGGAAATCACTTC.

The gene calls are TRBV30 and TRBJ2-3, with 11 bases lining up with TRBD2. V trimming: 2 bases; J trimming: 4 bases; junction bases outside the gene matches: 5. From germline, CDR1 is GTSNPN and CDR2 SVGIG (reference sequence). The CDR3 runs to 15 residues. The CDR3 loop is CAWSLAGGPPDTQYF. CDR3 DNA: TGTGCCTGGAGTTTAGCGGGAGGGCCCCCAGATACGCAGTATTTT.

This clone occurred once. The genes are TRBV6-6 and TRBJ2-3; D gene uncertain. Germline CDR1 reads MNHNY; CDR2 reads SVGAGI (reference sequence). Deletions cut 2 bases from V and 0 bases from J, with 6 bases between. There are 14 residues in the CDR3. For the CDR3, the DNA is TGTGCCAGCAGTTACAAAGCCAGCACAGATACGCAGTATTTT. Translated: CASSYKASTDTQYF.

The chain couples TRBV2 to TRBJ1-1; TRBD1 is a possible D gene (5 bases). The germline CDR1 and CDR2 sequences are SNHLY and FYNNEI. The CDR3 covers 14 residues. The V end was cut by 3 bases, the J end by 0 bases, with 8 bases between. The CDR3 protein is CASSELGVNTEAFF. The CDR3 nucleotides read TGTGCCAGCAGTGAGTTGGGGGTGAACACTGAAGCTTTCTTT.

The V gene is TRBV7-6, the J gene TRBJ2-7; the D is unclear. This CDR3 contains 12 residues. V lost 2 bases and J lost 5, with 7 bases in between. From germline, CDR1 is SGHVS and CDR2 FNYEAQ. For the CDR3, the DNA is TGTGCCAGCAGCTTATTAGACCACGAGCAGTACTTC. Its translation is CASSLLDHEQYF.

The rearrangement joins TRBV4-1 to TRBJ2-6; no firm D call. This CDR3 is 18 amino acids long. Germline V CDR1 and CDR2: MGHRA, YSYEKL. Deletions cut 5 bases from V and 5 bases from J, with 22 bases between. In DNA form, the CDR3 reads TGCGCCAGCAGCGGTTACGGCAGAACACAAAGTCGGGCCAACGTCCTGACTTTC. Protein sequence: CASSGYGRTQSRANVLTF.

Only a few counts were recorded for this clone. This rearrangement joins TRBV28 to TRBJ1-2; D is uncertain. Germline CDR1 and CDR2: MDHEN and SYDVKM. The CDR3 has 14 residues. Trimming left V 3 bases short and J 4 bases short, with 12 bases between. The DNA of the CDR3 is TGTGCCAGCAGTTTTGGACGGTCCTTCTATGGCTACACCTTC. Amino acids: CASSFGRSFYGYTF.

The rearrangement uses TRBV19 and TRBJ2-5; 8 bases are a match to TRBD2. CDR1 and CDR2 (germline): LNHDA, SQIVND (reference sequence). The J segment lost 4 bases and the V segment lost 5 bases, leaving 12 bases of the junction unmatched. The CDR3 sequence is 16 residues long. CDR3 DNA: TGTGCCAGTAGTGCAGCCAGCGGGGGCAACCTAGAGACCCAGTACTTC. This translates into CASSAASGGNLETQYF. The complete variable domain, with remaining parts taken from reference TRBV19 and TRBJ2-5, reads DGGITQSPKYLFRKEGQNVTLSCEQNLNHDAMYWYRQDPGQGLRLIYYSQIVNDFQKGDIAEGYSVSREKKESFPLTVTSAQKNPTAFYLCASSAASGGNLETQYFGPGTRLLVL.